This note documents a single T cell receptor (beta chain) sequence. Its matching antigen is unknown. Other DNA sequences within the sample encode an identical CDR3. This sample was taken from a study of shared clonotypes between healthy human individuals. Study-wide points: Generally, naive subsets came out with larger estimated richness than memory subsets.

CDR1 and CDR2 (germline): SGDLS, YYNGEE. This CDR3 has 14 amino acids. The V end lost 0 bases, the J end lost 0 bases, and 7 bases lay between the germline ends. The method was immunoSEQ multiplex PCR; TCRdb's version includes in-frame clones alone and lacks a portion of them. The sample lists roughly 1 million clones, roughly 70% seen once, with about 1.5% in the top ten. V is TRBV9 and J is TRBJ2-7, with no clear D. The origin of this receptor is a man aged 18 to 30 in good health. Sequenced: memory CD4+ T cells sorted from blood. Subset given: CD45RA-negative fraction. This chain's CDR3 is CASSVDPSSYEQYF. CDR3 DNA sequence: TGTGCCAGCAGCGTAGATCCTAGCTCCTACGAGCAGTACTTC.